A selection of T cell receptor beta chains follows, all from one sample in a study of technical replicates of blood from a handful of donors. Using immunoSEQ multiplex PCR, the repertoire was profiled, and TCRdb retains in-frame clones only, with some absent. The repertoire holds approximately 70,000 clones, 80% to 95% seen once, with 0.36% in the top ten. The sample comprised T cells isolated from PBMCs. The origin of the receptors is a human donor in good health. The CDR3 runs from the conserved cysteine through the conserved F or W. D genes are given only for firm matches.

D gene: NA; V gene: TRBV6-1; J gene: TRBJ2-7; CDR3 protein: CASSMYTGTYEQYF; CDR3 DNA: TGTGCCAGCAGTATGTATACAGGTACCTACGAGCAGTACTTC
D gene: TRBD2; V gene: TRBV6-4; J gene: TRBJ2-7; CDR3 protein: CASSGIAGPYEQYF; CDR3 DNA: TGTGCCAGCAGTGGAATAGCGGGGCCTTACGAGCAGTACTTC
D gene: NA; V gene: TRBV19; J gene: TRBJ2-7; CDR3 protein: CASSIQGMDEQYF; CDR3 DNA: TGTGCCAGTAGTATTCAGGGAATGGACGAGCAGTACTTC
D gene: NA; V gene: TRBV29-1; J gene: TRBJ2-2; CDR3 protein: CSVGRTNTGELFF; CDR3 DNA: TGCAGCGTTGGTCGGACTAACACCGGGGAGCTGTTTTTT
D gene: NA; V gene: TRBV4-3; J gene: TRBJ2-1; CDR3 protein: CASSGTVYNEQFF; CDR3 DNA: TGCGCCAGCTCCGGGACTGTATACAATGAGCAGTTCTTC
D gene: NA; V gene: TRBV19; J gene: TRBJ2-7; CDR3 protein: CASSSRAANEQYF; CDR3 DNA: TGTGCCAGTAGTTCCAGGGCCGCCAACGAGCAGTACTTC
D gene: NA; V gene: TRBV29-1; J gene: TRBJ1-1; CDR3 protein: CSLETGMNTEAFF; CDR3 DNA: TGCAGCCTTGAAACAGGGATGAACACTGAAGCTTTCTTT
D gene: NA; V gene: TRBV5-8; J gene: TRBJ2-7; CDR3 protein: CASSPRGQQPYEQYF; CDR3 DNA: TGTGCCAGCAGCCCCCGCGGTCAACAACCCTACGAGCAGTACTTC
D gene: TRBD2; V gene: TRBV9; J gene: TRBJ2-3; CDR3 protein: CASSVEIAGASDTQYF; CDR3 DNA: TGTGCCAGCAGCGTAGAAATAGCGGGAGCGTCAGATACGCAGTATTTT
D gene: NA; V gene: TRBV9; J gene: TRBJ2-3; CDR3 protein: CASSVAGDLRSDTQYF; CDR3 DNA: TGTGCCAGCAGCGTAGCGGGAGATCTCAGATCAGATACGCAGTATTTT
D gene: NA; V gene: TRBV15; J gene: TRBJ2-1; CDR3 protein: CATSRDLLALYNEQFF; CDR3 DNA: TGTGCCACCAGCAGAGATCTTCTAGCGCTATACAATGAGCAGTTCTTC
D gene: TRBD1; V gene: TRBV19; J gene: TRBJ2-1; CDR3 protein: CATVPGQGHNEQFF; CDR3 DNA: TGTGCCACCGTTCCGGGACAGGGACACAATGAGCAGTTCTTC
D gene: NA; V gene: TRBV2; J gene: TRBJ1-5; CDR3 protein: CASSGTAYSNQPQHF; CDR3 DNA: TGTGCCAGCAGTGGGACAGCTTATAGCAATCAGCCCCAGCATTTT
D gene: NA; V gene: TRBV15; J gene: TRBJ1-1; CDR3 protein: CATSRGRNTEAFF; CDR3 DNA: TGTGCCACCAGCAGAGGTAGGAACACTGAAGCTTTCTTT
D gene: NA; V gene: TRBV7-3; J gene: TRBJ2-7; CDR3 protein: CASSLNTDGEQYF; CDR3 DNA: TGTGCCAGCAGCTTAAACACAGATGGCGAGCAGTACTTC
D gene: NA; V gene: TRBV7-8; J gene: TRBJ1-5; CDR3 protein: CASSLPGSEFNQPQHF; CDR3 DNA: TGTGCCAGCAGCTTGCCGGGTTCTGAGTTCAATCAGCCCCAGCATTTT
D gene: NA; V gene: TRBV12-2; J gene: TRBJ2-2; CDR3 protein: CASRLLATNTGELFF; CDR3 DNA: TGTGCAAGTCGCCTGCTAGCGACAAACACCGGGGAGCTGTTTTTT